This T cell receptor beta chain was captured by sequencing in a study of technical replicates of blood from a handful of donors. The germline V gene encodes CDR1 LNHNV and CDR2 YYDKDF (reference sequence). This CDR3 is built from 14 residues. V lost 1 base to trimming and J lost 0 bases, with 4 bases between them. The assay was immunoSEQ multiplex PCR, and TCRdb's table has in-frame clones only and misses some. The top ten hold 0.2% to 0.25% of the sample, which has more than 90,000 clones, approximately 95% seen once. The clonotype originates from a human donor in good health. The source material was T cells isolated from PBMCs. V gene TRBV15 combines with J gene TRBJ1-5; D gene unclear. This CDR3 is CATSRGSSNQPQHF. DNA for the CDR3: TGTGCCACCAGCAGAGGTAGTAGCAATCAGCCCCAGCATTTT.